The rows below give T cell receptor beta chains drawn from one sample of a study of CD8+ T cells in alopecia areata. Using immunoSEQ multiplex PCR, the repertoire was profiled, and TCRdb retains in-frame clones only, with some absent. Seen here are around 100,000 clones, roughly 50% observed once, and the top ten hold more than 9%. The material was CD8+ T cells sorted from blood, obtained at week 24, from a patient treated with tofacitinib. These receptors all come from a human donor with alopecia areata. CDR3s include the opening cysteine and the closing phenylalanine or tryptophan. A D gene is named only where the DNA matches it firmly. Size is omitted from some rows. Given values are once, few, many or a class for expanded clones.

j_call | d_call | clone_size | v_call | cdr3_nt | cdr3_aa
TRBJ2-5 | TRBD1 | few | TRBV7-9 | TGTGCCAGCAGCCGGGACAGGGACGAAGAGACCCAGTACTTC | CASSRDRDEETQYF
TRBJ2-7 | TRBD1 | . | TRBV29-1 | TGCAGCGTTGAAGATCCCGGGACAGGGGCCCACGAGCAGTACTTC | CSVEDPGTGAHEQYF
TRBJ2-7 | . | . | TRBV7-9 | TGTGCCAGCACTCCAACGGGGGCCTACGAGCAGTACTTC | CASTPTGAYEQYF
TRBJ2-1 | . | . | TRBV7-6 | TGTGCCAGCAGCTTTAATAACCCGGGGGAACCGTTCTTC | CASSFNNPGEPFF
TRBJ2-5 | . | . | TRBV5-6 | TGTGCCAGCAGCTTTGGGGAAGATGAGACCCAGTACTTC | CASSFGEDETQYF
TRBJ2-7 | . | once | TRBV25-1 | TGTGCCAGCAGTGAAGAGGCGGGGGCTTGGGAGCAGTACTTC | CASSEEAGAWEQYF
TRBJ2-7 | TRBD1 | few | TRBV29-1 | TGCAGCGTTGAAGCCCTGGGACAGGGCTCCTACGAGCAGTACTTC | CSVEALGQGSYEQYF
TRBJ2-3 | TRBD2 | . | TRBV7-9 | TGCGCCAGCAGCCAAGGTAGACTAGCGGGGGGAGATACGCAGTATTTT | CASSQGRLAGGDTQYF
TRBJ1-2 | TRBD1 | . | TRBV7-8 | TGTGCCAGCAGCTTAACTATTGGGACAGCCTATGGCTACACCTTC | CASSLTIGTAYGYTF
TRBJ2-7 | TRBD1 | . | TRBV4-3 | TGCGCCAGCAGCCTTATAACGGGACAGTTCTACGAGCAGTACTTC | CASSLITGQFYEQYF
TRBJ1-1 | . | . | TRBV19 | TGTGCCAGTAGTATAGGGCAGGGGACTGAAGCTTTCTTT | CASSIGQGTEAFF
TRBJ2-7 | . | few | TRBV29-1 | TGCAGCGTTGAACTGCGGTCCTACGAGCAGTACTTC | CSVELRSYEQYF
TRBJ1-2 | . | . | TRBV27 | TGTGCCAGCCTTTCCGACAAGTATGGCTACACCTTC | CASLSDKYGYTF
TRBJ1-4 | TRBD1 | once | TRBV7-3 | TGTGCCAGCCAACTCCTCGGGACAGGCTCGTTGGCGACTAATGAAAAACTGTTTTTT | CASQLLGTGSLATNEKLFF
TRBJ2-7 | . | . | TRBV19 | TGTGCCAGTAGTATAGAGGACAGTCACTCCTACGAGCAGTACTTC | CASSIEDSHSYEQYF
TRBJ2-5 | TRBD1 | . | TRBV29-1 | TGCAGCGTTGGAGAACCCGGGACAGGGGTCGAGACCCAGTACTTC | CSVGEPGTGVETQYF
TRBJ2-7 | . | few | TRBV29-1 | TGCAGCGTTGAAGATGGGGCCTACGAGCAGTACTTC | CSVEDGAYEQYF
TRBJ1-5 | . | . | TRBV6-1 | TGTGCCAGCAGCGGACGGCTACCCAATCAGCCCCAGCATTTT | CASSGRLPNQPQHF
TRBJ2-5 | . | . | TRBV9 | TGTGCCAGCAGCCCACGAGGGGAGACCCAGTACTTC | CASSPRGETQYF
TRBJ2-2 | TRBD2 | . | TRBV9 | TGTGCCAGCAGCCCCCGGGGGGGACTCTACACCGGGGAGCTGTTTTTT | CASSPRGGLYTGELFF
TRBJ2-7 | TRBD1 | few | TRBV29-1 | TGCAGCGTAGCTTCACAGGGGGCCTACGAGCAGTACTTC | CSVASQGAYEQYF
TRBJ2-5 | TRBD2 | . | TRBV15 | TGTGCCACCAGCAGAGAGGTACTAGCGGGGGGGCCGGACCAAGAGACCCAGTACTTC | CATSREVLAGGPDQETQYF
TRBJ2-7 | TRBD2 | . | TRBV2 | TGTGCCAAGGGACTAGCGGGTGAGCAGTACTTC | CAKGLAGEQYF
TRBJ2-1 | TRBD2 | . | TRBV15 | TGTGCCACCAGCAGAGAGACTAGCGCCAATGAGCAGTTCTTC | CATSRETSANEQFF
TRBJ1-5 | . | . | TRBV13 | TGTGCCAGCAGCCCCAGCCGCAATCAGCCCCAGCATTTT | CASSPSRNQPQHF
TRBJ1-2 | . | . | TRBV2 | TGTGCCAGCAGTGTGGGCAGGGTGGTAGCTAACTATGGCTACACCTTC | CASSVGRVVANYGYTF
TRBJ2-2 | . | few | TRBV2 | TGTGCCAGCAGTGAAATTGGGTTCACCGGGGAGCTGTTTTTT | CASSEIGFTGELFF
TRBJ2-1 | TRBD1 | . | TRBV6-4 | TGTGCCAGCAGTGAAACAGGGGAACACAATGAGCAGTTCTTC | CASSETGEHNEQFF
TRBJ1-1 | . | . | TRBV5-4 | TGTGCCAGCAGCTTGTCTCGGGGGGCGTACACTGAAGCTTTCTTT | CASSLSRGAYTEAFF
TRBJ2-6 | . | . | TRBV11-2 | TGTGCCAGCAGCTTAGTACCGGGTGGTTCTGGGGCCAACGTCCTGACTTTC | CASSLVPGGSGANVLTF
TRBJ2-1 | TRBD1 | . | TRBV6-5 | TGTGCCAGCAGTCACGGGACAGTCAATGAGCAGTTCTTC | CASSHGTVNEQFF
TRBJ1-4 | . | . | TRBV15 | TGTGCCACCAGCAGAGATTTGTCGTCAACTAATGAAAAACTGTTTTTT | CATSRDLSSTNEKLFF
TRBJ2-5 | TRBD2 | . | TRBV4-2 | TGTGCCAGCAGCCAAGATCGGGGGGGCCCAGAGACCCAGTACTTC | CASSQDRGGPETQYF
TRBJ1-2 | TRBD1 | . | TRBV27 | TGTGCCAGCAGTACCTTCGGGACAGGGGGCGAAGGCTACACCTTC | CASSTFGTGGEGYTF
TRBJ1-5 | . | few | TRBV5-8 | TGTGCCAGCAGCTTGGGAGACGCCGGGGCTAGCAATCAGCCCCAGCATTTT | CASSLGDAGASNQPQHF
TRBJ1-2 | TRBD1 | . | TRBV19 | TGTGCCAGTACCCCGGGACAGGGGCTTGAGGGACCCCTGGTCTATGGCTACACCTTC | CASTPGQGLEGPLVYGYTF
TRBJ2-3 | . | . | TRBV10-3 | TGTGCCATCAGCGTCCAGCCCCGGGACCCAGATACGCAGTATTTT | CAISVQPRDPDTQYF
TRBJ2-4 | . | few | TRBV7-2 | TGTGCCAGCAGCCCCAGCCAAAATTACATTCAGTACTTC | CASSPSQNYIQYF